This passage covers 24 T cell receptor beta chains from one sample sequenced in a study of T cell changes during pregnancy in multiple sclerosis. Some clones are missing from TCRdb's copy, which holds only in-frame ones; the method was immunoSEQ multiplex PCR. The table includes about 49,000 clones, 90% detected once. The source was peripheral blood, collected after pregnancy. The source of these receptors is a female donor in good health, enrolled as a control in a pregnancy study.

The chain joins TRBV5-1 to TRBJ2-3; possible D gene TRBD2, 6 bases. Between the trimmed V and J ends, which lost 4 bases and 0 bases, there was a span of 27 bases. Germline V lookup: CDR1 SGHRS, CDR2 YFSETQ. This CDR3 comprises 20 residues. The chain's CDR3 is CASSPPWAGMSRSSTDTQYF. The CDR3 DNA reads TGCGCCAGCAGCCCCCCCTGGGCGGGGATGTCTAGGTCGAGCACAGATACGCAGTATTTT.

The rearrangement links TRBV7-3 to TRBJ1-2, with 7 bases fitting TRBD1. CDR1 is SGHTA, CDR2 FQGTGA, per germline. The V gene end was trimmed by 3 bases and the J gene end by 6 bases; junction bases not matched to a gene: 7. CDR3 length: 14 residues. The CDR3 coding sequence is TGTGCCAGCAGCTTCGCCCAGGGGGTGGATGGCTACACCTTC. Encoded protein: CASSFAQGVDGYTF. The variable domain in full, completed from reference TRBV7-3 and TRBJ1-2, reads GAGVSQTPSNKVTEKGKYVELRCDPISGHTALYWYRQSLGQGPEFLIYFQGTGAADDSGLPNDRFFAVRPEGSVSTLKIQRTERGDSAVYLCASSFAQGVDGYTFGSGTRLTVV.

The genes are TRBV27 and TRBJ1-5; 7 nucleotides align to TRBD1. This CDR3 comprises 13 residues. J lost 3 bases, V lost 9 bases, and 5 bases had no gene match. In germline, CDR1 is MNHEY, CDR2 SMNVEV (reference sequence). The CDR3 sequence: CASGGQINQPQHF. Here the CDR3 DNA reads TGTGCCAGTGGGGGACAGATCAATCAGCCCCAGCATTTT.

The chain couples TRBV11-2 to TRBJ2-3; the D gene is possibly TRBD2 (5 bases). The V gene's germline CDR1 is SGHAT and CDR2 FQNNGV. The CDR3 extends over 13 amino acids. The V end lost 5 bases, the J end lost 5 bases, and 11 bases lay between the germline ends. Written as DNA, the CDR3 is TGTGCCAGCAGCCCGGGGAGTGGAGATACGCAGTATTTT. Protein product: CASSPGSGDTQYF.

This clone was picked up one time. The chain combines TRBV4-1 with TRBJ2-3; 12 positions agree with TRBD2. V was pared by 0 bases and J by 4 bases, with 11 bases of the junction left unmatched. This CDR3 has 19 amino acids. Germline values: CDR1 MGHRA, CDR2 YSYEKL. The CDR3 protein is CASSQDSLAGGPDPDTQYF. CDR3 DNA: TGCGCCAGCAGCCAAGATTCCCTAGCGGGGGGGCCTGATCCAGATACGCAGTATTTT.

This chain links TRBV15 with TRBJ2-7; 10 bases match TRBD2. V was pared by 5 bases and J by 4 bases, with 8 bases of the junction left unmatched. Germline V gene data show CDR1 as LNHNV and CDR2 as YYDKDF (reference sequence). There are 15 residues in the CDR3. CDR3 amino acids: CATSVTTSGFYEQYF. CDR3 bases: TGTGCCACCAGCGTCACGACTAGCGGGTTTTACGAGCAGTACTTC.

The chain employs TRBV9 and TRBJ2-7, with 7 bases fitting TRBD1. The CDR3 loop spans 17 amino acids. Trimming at V came to 4 bases and at J to 3 bases, leaving 16 bases not matched to a gene. CDR1 is SGDLS, CDR2 YYNGEE, per germline. DNA of the CDR3: TGTGCCAGCAGCAACCGGGACAGCCGCCTGCCGGGCTACGAGCAGTACTTC. Amino acid sequence: CASSNRDSRLPGYEQYF. The full variable domain, with the rest looked up from reference TRBV9 and TRBJ2-7, is DSGVTQTPKHLITATGQRVTLRCSPRSGDLSVYWYQQSLDQGLQFLIQYYNGEERAKGNILERFSAQQFPDLHSELNLSSLELGDSALYFCASSNRDSRLPGYEQYFGPGTRLTVT.

This chain joins TRBV7-9 and TRBJ2-3; the match to TRBD2 covers 7 bases. In germline, CDR1 is SEHNR, CDR2 FQNEAQ (reference sequence). V lost 1 base to trimming and J lost 4 bases; unmatched junction nucleotides: 8. CDR3 length equals 16 residues. The CDR3 coding sequence is TGTGCCAGCAGCTTAGTCGGGAGGAGAGAATCAGATACGCAGTATTTT. The encoded protein is CASSLVGRRESDTQYF.

The chain recombines TRBV5-1 with TRBJ1-3, with D maybe TRBD1 (5 bases). Germline-derived CDR1 and CDR2 are SGHRS and YFSETQ. The ends were cut back, 0 bases at V and 3 bases at J, with 13 bases in the middle. The CDR3 length is 16 residues. CDR3 nucleotide sequence: TGCGCCAGCAGCTTGGAAGGGACTCCGGGTGGAAACACCATATATTTT. Protein sequence: CASSLEGTPGGNTIYF.

V and J are TRBV30 and TRBJ1-5, with TRBD1 identical over 12 bases. Germline CDR1 reads GTSNPN; CDR2 reads SVGIG (reference sequence). With V trimmed by 5 bases and J by 3 bases, 11 bases remained unmatched. This CDR3 has 17 residues. The DNA of the CDR3 is TGTGCCTGGTCGTTCCGAGGGACAGGGGGCCCCAATCAGCCCCAGCATTTT. Residues: CAWSFRGTGGPNQPQHF.

This chain joins TRBV28 and TRBJ1-5; D gene uncertain. Germline CDR1 is MDHEN and CDR2 is SYDVKM. There are 14 residues in the CDR3. Trimming cost V 3 bases and J 4 bases, with 10 bases left between them. Written as DNA, the CDR3 is TGTGCCAGCAGTTTTATTACGGAGAATCAGCCCCAGCATTTT. Its protein is CASSFITENQPQHF.

DNA for the CDR3: TGTGCCAGCAGTGAGGGTAGCGGGGGTCAAGAGACCCAGTACTTC. Amino acid sequence: CASSEGSGGQETQYF. The rearrangement uses TRBV6-4 and TRBJ2-5, with 9 positions matching TRBD2. V dropped 3 bases and J dropped 2; count of bases not matched to a gene: 4. In germline, CDR1 is MRHNA, CDR2 SNTAGT. This CDR3 spans 15 amino acids.

The chain combines TRBV18 with TRBJ2-5, with a tentative D call TRBD2 (6 bases). Germline assignment: CDR1 KGHSH and CDR2 LQKENI. The V end lost 3 bases, the J end lost 3 bases, and 17 bases lay between the germline ends. This CDR3 contains 16 residues. DNA for the CDR3: TGTGCCAGCTCACCTCTCACCCCCGGGGAGGAAGAGACCCAGTACTTC. It specifies CASSPLTPGEEETQYF.

V is TRBV20-1 and J is TRBJ2-3; D not resolved. The germline V gene encodes CDR1 DFQATT and CDR2 SNEGSKA (reference sequence). CDR3 length: 11 residues. V was shortened by 3 bases and J by 2 bases, with 3 bases between the two germline ends. The CDR3 region is CSASLTDTQYF. CDR3 DNA: TGCAGTGCTAGCCTCACAGATACGCAGTATTTT.

In nucleotides, the CDR3 is TGTGCCAGCAGCGTGGGGACAACCCGAGGCAATCAGCCCCAGCATTTT. Protein: CASSVGTTRGNQPQHF. The chain has TRBV5-8 and TRBJ1-5; possibly TRBD1 for D (6 bases). Trimming cost V 4 bases and J 2 bases, with 16 bases left between them. Germline lookup yields CDR1 SGHTS and CDR2 YDEGEE. The CDR3 is 16 amino acids.

This clone appeared a few times. The genes are TRBV6-4 and TRBJ2-2, with 10 bases matching TRBD2. V lost 5 bases to trimming and J lost 3 bases; unmatched junction nucleotides: 3. The CDR3 has 15 amino acids. Germline V gives CDR1 MRHNA, CDR2 SNTAGT. The CDR3 reads CASSNLAGDTGELFF. CDR3 nucleotide sequence: TGTGCCAGCAGTAATCTAGCGGGGGACACCGGGGAGCTGTTTTTT.

The chain is built from TRBV5-5 and TRBJ2-2; D is possibly TRBD2 (5 bases). CDR1 SGHKS and CDR2 YYEKEE come from the germline V gene (reference sequence). This CDR3 has 15 amino acids. Deletions cut 4 bases from V and 5 bases from J, with 15 bases between. CDR3 DNA: TGTGCCAGCAGCCCCCATCAACCGGGAACCGGGGAGCTGTTTTTT. This sequence encodes CASSPHQPGTGELFF.

This rearrangement joins TRBV19 to TRBJ2-5; TRBD1 might be the D (6 bases). In germline, CDR1 is LNHDA, CDR2 SQIVND (reference sequence). Trimming removed 6 bases from V and 2 bases from J, with 16 bases in between. There are 15 residues in the CDR3. The CDR3 is CASRQGPQGQETQYF. The CDR3 DNA follows: TGTGCCAGTAGACAAGGCCCCCAGGGGCAAGAGACCCAGTACTTC.

The chain carries TRBV6-5 and TRBJ2-1, with 7 bases lining up with TRBD2. Germline CDR1 MNHEY, CDR2 SVGAGI. V shed 2 bases and J 9 bases; nucleotides not matched to a gene: 4. The length of the CDR3 is 13 residues. The CDR3 DNA follows: TGTGCCAGCAGTTACGGGAGGGCGCTTGAGCAGTTCTTC. Amino acids: CASSYGRALEQFF.

This chain joins TRBV27 and TRBJ2-7; the D gene is possibly TRBD2 (5 bases). V lost 2 bases to trimming and J lost 6 bases, with 11 bases between them. The CDR3 consists of 13 residues. In germline, CDR1 is MNHEY, CDR2 SMNVEV (reference sequence). The CDR3 region is CASSLPASTEQYF. Here the CDR3 DNA reads TGTGCCAGCAGTTTACCCGCTAGCACCGAGCAGTACTTC.

The CDR3 DNA reads TGCGCCAGCAGCCCAAACGCGCGTCAGCCCCAGCATTTT. Translated, it gives CASSPNARQPQHF. The rearrangement uses TRBV4-3 and TRBJ1-5, with D unclear. With 4 bases removed from V and 6 bases from J, the gap between germline ends came to 10 bases. CDR3 length equals 13 residues. The germline V gene has CDR1 LGHNA and CDR2 YSLEER.

This chain links TRBV6-5 with TRBJ2-2; 10 bases agree with TRBD2. This CDR3 spans 14 amino acids. V lost 6 bases and J lost 6; bases outside the gene matches: 4. CDR1 is MNHEY and CDR2 is SVGAGI in the germline V gene. The CDR3 bases are TGTGCCAGCAGAGTAGCGGGGGGCTCCGGGGAGCTGTTTTTT. It translates to CASRVAGGSGELFF.

The rearrangement links TRBV6-1 to TRBJ1-2; no clear D gene. The V end was cut by 0 bases, the J end by 8 bases, with 13 bases between. CDR3 size: 14 residues. Per the germline V gene, CDR1 is MNHNS and CDR2 is SASEGT. The CDR3 protein is CASSEANQDGGYTF. The CDR3 bases are TGTGCCAGCAGTGAAGCGAATCAAGACGGGGGCTACACCTTC.

The chain is built from TRBV9 and TRBJ2-5, with a tentative D call TRBD1 (5 bases). This CDR3 comprises 14 residues. The V and J ends lost 3 bases and 0 bases respectively, with 9 bases between them. The germline V gene encodes CDR1 SGDLS and CDR2 YYNGEE. CDR3 nucleotides: TGTGCCAGCAGCGGGACACACAACCAAGAGACCCAGTACTTC. Translation: CASSGTHNQETQYF.